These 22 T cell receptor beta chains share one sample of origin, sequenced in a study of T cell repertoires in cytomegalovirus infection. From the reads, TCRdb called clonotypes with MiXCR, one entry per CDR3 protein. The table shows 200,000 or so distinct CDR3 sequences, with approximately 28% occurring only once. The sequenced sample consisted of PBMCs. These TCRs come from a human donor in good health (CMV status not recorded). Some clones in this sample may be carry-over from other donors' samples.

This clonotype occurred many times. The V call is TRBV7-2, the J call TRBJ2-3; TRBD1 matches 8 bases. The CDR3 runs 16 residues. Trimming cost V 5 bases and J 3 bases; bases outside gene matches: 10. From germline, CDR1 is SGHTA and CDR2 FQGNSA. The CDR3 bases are TGTGCCAGCAGCCCCGACAGGGGTGGAGGGACAGATACGCAGTATTTT. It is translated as CASSPDRGGGTDTQYF.

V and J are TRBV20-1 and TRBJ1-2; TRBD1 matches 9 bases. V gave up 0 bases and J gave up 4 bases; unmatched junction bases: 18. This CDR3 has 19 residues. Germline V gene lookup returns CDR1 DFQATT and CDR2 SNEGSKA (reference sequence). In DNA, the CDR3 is TGCAGTGCTAGAGAACTAATTCCGGGACAGGGCCCGATGGGCTATGGCTACACCTTC. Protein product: CSARELIPGQGPMGYGYTF.

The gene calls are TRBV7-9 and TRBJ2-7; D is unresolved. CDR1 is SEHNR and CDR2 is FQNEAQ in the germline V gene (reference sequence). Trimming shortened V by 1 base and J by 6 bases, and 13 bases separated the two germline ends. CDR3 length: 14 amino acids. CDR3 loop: CASSLEGWAREQYF. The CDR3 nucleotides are TGTGCCAGCAGCTTAGAGGGCTGGGCCCGCGAGCAGTACTTC.

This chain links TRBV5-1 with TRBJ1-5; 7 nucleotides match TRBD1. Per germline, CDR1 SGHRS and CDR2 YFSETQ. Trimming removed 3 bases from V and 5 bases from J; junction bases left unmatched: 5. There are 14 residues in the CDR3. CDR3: CASSSGTDDQPQHF. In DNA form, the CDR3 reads TGCGCCAGCAGCTCCGGGACAGACGATCAGCCCCAGCATTTT.

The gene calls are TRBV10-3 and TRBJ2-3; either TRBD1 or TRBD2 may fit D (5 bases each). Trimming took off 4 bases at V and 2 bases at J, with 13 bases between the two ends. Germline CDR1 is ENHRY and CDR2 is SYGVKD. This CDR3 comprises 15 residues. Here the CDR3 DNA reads TGTGCCATCAGTGCTCCTGGGGGAAACACAGATACGCAGTATTTT. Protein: CAISAPGGNTDTQYF.

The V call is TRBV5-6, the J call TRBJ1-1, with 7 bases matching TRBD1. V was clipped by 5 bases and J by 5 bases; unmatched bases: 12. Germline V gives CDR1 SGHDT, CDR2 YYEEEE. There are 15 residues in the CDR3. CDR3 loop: CASRGDRALGTEAFF. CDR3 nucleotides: TGTGCCAGCAGAGGAGACAGGGCCTTGGGGACTGAAGCTTTCTTT.

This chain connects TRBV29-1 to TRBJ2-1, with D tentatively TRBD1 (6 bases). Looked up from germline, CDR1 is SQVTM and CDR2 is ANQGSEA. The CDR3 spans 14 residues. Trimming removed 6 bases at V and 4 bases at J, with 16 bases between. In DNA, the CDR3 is TGCAGCGTCCCCGAGGGGACAAGGTACAATGAGCAGTTCTTC. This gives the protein CSVPEGTRYNEQFF.

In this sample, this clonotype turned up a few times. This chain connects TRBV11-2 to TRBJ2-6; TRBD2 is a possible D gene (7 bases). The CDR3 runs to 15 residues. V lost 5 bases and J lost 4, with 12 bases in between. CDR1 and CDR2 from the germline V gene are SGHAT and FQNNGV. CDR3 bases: TGTGCCAGCAGCCGAGGGGGGGTCGGGGCCAACGTCCTGACTTTC. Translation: CASSRGGVGANVLTF.

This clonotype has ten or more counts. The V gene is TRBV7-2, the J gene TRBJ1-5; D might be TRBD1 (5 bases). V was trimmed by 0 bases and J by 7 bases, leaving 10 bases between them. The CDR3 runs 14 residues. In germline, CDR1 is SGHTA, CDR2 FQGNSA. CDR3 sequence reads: CASSLAGGEQPQHF. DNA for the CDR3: TGTGCCAGCAGCTTAGCCGGGGGAGAGCAGCCCCAGCATTTT. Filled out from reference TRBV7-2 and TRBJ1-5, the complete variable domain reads GAGVSQSPSNKVTEKGKDVELRCDPISGHTALYWYRQSLGQGLEFLIYFQGNSAPDKSGLPSDRFSAERTGGSVSTLTIQRTQQEDSAVYLCASSLAGGEQPQHFGDGTRLSIL.

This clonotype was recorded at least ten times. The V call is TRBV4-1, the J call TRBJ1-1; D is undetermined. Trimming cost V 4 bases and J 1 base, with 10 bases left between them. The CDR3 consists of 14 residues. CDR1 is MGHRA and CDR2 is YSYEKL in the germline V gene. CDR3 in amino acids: CASSLGSSNTEAFF. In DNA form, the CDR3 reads TGCGCCAGCAGCCTGGGGTCCTCGAACACTGAAGCTTTCTTT.

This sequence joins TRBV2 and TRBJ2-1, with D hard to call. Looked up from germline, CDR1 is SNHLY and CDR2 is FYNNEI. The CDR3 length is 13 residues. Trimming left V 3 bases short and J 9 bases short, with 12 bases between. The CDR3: CASSEIGLREQFF. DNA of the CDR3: TGTGCCAGCAGTGAGATAGGCCTCCGTGAGCAGTTCTTC. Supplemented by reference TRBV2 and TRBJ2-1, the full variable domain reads EPEVTQTPSHQVTQMGQEVILRCVPISNHLYFYWYRQILGQKVEFLVSFYNNEISEKSEIFDDQFSVERPDGSNFTLKIRSTKLEDSAMYFCASSEIGLREQFFGPGTRLTVL.

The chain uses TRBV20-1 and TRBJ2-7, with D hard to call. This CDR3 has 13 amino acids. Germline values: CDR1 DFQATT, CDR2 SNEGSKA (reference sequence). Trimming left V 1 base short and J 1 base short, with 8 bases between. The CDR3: CSARGVGSYEQYF. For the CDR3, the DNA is TGCAGTGCTAGAGGAGTTGGATCCTACGAGCAGTACTTC.

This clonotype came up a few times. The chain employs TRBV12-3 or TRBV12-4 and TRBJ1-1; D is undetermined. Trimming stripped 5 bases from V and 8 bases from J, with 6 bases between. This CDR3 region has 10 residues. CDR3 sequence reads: CASSTDEAFF. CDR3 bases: TGTGCCAGCAGTACAGACGAAGCTTTCTTT.

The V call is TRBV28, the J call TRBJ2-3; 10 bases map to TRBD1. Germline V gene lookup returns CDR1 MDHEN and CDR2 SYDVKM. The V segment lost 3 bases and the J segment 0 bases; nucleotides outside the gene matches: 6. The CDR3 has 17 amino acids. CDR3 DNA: TGTGCCAGCAGTTTGATCGGGACAGGGGATAGCACAGATACGCAGTATTTT. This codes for CASSLIGTGDSTDTQYF.

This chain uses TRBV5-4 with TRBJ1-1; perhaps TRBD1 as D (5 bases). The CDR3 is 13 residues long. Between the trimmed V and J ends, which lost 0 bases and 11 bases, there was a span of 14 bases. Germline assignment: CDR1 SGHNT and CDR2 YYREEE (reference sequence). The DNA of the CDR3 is TGTGCCAGCAGCTTGGACGGACAAAACGAGGCTTTCTTT. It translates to CASSLDGQNEAFF. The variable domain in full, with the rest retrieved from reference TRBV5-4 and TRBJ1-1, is ETGVTQSPTHLIKTRGQQVTLRCSSQSGHNTVSWYQQALGQGPQFIFQYYREEENGRGNFPPRFSGLQFPNYSSELNVNALELDDSALYLCASSLDGQNEAFFGQGTRLTVV.

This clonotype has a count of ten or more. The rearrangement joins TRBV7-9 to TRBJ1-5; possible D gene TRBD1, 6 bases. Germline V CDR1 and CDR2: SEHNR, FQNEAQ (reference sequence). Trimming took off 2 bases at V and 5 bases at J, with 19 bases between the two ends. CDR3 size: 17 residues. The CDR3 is CASSLSGFGGGDQPQHF. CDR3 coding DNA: TGTGCCAGCAGCTTAAGCGGGTTCGGAGGGGGAGATCAGCCCCAGCATTTT.

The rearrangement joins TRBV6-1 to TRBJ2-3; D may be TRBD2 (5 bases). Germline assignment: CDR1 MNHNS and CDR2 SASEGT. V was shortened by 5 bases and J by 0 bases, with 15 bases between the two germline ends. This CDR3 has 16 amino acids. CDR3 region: CASSSTGSASTDTQYF. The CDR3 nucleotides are TGTGCCAGCAGTTCCACGGGGTCGGCTAGCACAGATACGCAGTATTTT.

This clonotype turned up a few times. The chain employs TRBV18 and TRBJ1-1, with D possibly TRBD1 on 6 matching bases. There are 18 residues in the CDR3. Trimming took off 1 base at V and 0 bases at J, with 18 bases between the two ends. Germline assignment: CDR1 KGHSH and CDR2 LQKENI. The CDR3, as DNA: TGTGCCAGCTCACCACTAACTACAGGGTGGGGTATGAACACTGAAGCTTTCTTT. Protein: CASSPLTTGWGMNTEAFF.

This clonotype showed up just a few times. The CDR3 is CASSPRGPPYGYTF. CDR3 coding DNA: TGTGCCAGCAGCCCCAGGGGTCCACCCTATGGCTACACCTTC. V usage is TRBV11-2 and J usage is TRBJ1-2, with D possibly TRBD1 on 6 matching bases. CDR1 and CDR2 (germline): SGHAT, FQNNGV. The V end was cut by 5 bases, the J end by 4 bases, with 14 bases between. The length of the CDR3 is 14 residues. Complete variable domain (other parts from reference TRBV11-2 and TRBJ1-2): EAGVAQSPRYKIIEKRQSVAFWCNPISGHATLYWYQQILGQGPKLLIQFQNNGVVDDSQLPKDRFSAERLKGVDSTLKIQPAKLEDSAVYLCASSPRGPPYGYTFGSGTRLTVV.

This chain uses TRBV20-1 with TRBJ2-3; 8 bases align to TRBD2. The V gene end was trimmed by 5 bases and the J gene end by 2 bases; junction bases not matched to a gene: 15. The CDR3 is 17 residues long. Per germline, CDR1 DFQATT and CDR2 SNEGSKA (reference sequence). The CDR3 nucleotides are TGCAGTGCTTCCCGTAGGCTACGGGGGGGATACACAGATACGCAGTATTTT. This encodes CSASRRLRGGYTDTQYF.

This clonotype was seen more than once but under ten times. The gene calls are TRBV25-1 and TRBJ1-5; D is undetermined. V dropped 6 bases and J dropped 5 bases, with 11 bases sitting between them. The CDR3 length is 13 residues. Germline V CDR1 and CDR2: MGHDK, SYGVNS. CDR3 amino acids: CASSETWDQPQHF. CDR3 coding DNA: TGTGCCAGCAGCGAGACGTGGGATCAGCCCCAGCATTTT.

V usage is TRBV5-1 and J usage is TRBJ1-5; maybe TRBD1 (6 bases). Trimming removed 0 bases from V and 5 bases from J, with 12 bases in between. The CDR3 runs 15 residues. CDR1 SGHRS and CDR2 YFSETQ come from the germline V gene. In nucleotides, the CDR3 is TGCGCCAGCAGCTTGGGGGGACAAAGCGATCAGCCCCAGCATTTT. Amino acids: CASSLGGQSDQPQHF. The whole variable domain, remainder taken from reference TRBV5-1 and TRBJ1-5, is KAGVTQTPRYLIKTRGQQVTLSCSPISGHRSVSWYQQTPGQGLQFLFEYFSETQRNKGNFPGRFSGRQFSNSRSEMNVSTLELGDSALYLCASSLGGQSDQPQHFGDGTRLSIL.